The present TCR beta chain was sequenced within a study of blood T cell repertoires in COVID-19. Study background: PBMCs, B-cell-depleted T cells, or T cells were the source of the cDNA or gDNA that made up the material.

V was trimmed by 10 bases and J by 6 bases, leaving 19 bases between them. Looked up from germline, CDR1 is SEHNR and CDR2 is FQNEAQ (reference sequence). This CDR3 spans 13 amino acids. The data were produced by immunoSEQ multiplex PCR, yet TCRdb's version contains in-frame clones alone and is incomplete. This repertoire shows approximately 200,000 clones, 87% found once; its top ten account for 6.2%. This sequence joins TRBV7-9 and TRBJ2-7; possible D gene TRBD1, 5 bases. The receptor comes from a man aged 55 to 70 who had recovered from COVID-19. Sequencing used peripheral blood. The CDR3 DNA is TGTGCCACCGGAAGCAGGGTTAGGACCGAGCAGTACTTC. Its protein is CATGSRVRTEQYF.